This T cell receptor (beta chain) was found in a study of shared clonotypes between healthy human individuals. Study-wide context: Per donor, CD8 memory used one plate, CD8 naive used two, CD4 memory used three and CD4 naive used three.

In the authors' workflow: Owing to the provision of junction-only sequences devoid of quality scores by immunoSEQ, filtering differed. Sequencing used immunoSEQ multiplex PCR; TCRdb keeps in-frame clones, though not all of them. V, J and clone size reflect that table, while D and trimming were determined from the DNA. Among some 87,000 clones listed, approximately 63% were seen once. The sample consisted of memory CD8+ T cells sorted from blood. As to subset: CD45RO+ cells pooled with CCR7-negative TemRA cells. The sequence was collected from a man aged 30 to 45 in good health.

CDR3 sequence (DNA): TGTGCCAGCAGCTTGAAGGGCCAGGGGTACGAGCAGTACTTC. It translates to CASSLKGQGYEQYF. V and J are TRBV5-5 and TRBJ2-7, with D maybe TRBD1 (6 bases). Per germline, CDR1 SGHKS and CDR2 YYEKEE (reference sequence). Trimming pared 1 base from V and 4 bases from J, leaving 12 bases between. CDR3 size: 14 residues.